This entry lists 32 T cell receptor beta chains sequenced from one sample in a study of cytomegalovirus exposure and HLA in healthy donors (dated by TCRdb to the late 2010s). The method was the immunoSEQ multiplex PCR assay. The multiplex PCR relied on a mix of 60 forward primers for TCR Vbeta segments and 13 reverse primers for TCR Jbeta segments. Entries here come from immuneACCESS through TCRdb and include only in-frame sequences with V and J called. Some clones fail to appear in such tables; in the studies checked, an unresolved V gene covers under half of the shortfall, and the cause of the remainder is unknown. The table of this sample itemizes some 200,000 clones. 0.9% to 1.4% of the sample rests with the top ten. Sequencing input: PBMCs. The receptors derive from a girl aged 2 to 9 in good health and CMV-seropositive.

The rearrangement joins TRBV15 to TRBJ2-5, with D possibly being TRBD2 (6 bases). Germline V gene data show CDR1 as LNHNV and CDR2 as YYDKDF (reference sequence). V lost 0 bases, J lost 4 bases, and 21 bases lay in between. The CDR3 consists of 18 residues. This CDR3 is CATSRDWSSVQSRETQYF. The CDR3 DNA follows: TGTGCCACCAGCAGAGATTGGTCTAGCGTACAGAGCCGAGAGACCCAGTACTTC.

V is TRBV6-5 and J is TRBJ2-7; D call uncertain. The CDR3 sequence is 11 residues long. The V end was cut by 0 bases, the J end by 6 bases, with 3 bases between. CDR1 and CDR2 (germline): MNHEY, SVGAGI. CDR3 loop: CASSYSGEQYF. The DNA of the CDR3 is TGTGCCAGCAGTTACTCCGGCGAGCAGTACTTC.

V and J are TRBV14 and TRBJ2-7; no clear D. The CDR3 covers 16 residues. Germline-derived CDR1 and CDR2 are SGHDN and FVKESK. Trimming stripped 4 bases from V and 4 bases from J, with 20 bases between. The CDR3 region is CASSLYPTLENYEQYF. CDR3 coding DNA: TGTGCCAGCAGCCTTTACCCCACTCTAGAAAATTACGAGCAGTACTTC. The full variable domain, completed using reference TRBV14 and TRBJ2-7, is EAGVTQFPSHSVIEKGQTVTLRCDPISGHDNLYWYRRVMGKEIKFLLHFVKESKQDESGMPNNRFLAERTGGTYSTLKVQPAELEDSGVYFCASSLYPTLENYEQYFGPGTRLTVT.

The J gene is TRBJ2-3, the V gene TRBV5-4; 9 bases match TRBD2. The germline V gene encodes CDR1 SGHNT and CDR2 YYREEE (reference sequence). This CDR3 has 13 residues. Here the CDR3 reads CLLGGRAGDTQYF. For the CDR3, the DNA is TGTCTTTTGGGCGGGAGGGCCGGGGATACGCAGTATTTT.

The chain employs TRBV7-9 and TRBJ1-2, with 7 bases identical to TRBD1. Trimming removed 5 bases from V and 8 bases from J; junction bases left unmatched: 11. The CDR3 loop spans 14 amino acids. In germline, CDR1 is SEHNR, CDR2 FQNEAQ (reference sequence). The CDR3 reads CASSPGTASGGYTF. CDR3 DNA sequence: TGTGCCAGCAGCCCCGGGACAGCTTCCGGGGGCTACACCTTC.

The CDR3 DNA follows: TGCAGCGCCGATAGGGGACAGAGCTATGGCTACACCTTC. Protein sequence: CSADRGQSYGYTF. V is TRBV29-1 and J is TRBJ1-2; 7 bases align to TRBD1. Germline V gene sequence: CDR1 SQVTM, CDR2 ANQGSEA. The V and J ends lost 7 bases and 4 bases, in that order; junction bases with no gene match: 9. The CDR3 is 13 residues long.

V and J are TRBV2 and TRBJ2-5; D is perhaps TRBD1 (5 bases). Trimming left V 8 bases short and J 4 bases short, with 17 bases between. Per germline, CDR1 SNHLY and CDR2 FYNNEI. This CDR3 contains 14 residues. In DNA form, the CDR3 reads TGTGCCAGCTCTGGCAGGGTTGTCGCAGAGACCCAGTACTTC. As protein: CASSGRVVAETQYF.

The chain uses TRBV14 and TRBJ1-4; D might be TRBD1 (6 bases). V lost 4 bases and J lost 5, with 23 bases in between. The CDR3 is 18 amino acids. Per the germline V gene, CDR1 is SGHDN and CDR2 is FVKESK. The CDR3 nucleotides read TGTGCCAGCAGCCTTGGACAGATACACCCCTTCTTCAATGAAAAACTGTTTTTT. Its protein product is CASSLGQIHPFFNEKLFF.

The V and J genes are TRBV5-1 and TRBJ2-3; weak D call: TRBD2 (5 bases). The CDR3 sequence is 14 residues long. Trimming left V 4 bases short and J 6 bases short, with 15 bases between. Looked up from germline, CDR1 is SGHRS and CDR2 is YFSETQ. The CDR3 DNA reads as TGCGCCAGCAGCGCCGAGGGCCCCCACGATACGCAGTATTTT. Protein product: CASSAEGPHDTQYF.

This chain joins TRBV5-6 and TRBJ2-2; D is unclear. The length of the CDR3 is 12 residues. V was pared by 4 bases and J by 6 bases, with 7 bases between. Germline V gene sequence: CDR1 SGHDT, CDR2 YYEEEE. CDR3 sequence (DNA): TGTGCCAGCAGCCTACCCCCCGGGGAGCTGTTTTTT. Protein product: CASSLPPGELFF.

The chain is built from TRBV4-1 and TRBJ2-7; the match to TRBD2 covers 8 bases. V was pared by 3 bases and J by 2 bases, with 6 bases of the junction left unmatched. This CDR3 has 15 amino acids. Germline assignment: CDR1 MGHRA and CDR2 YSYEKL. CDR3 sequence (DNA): TGCGCCAGCAGCCAGGGCATAGCGGGAACCTACGAGCAGTACTTC. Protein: CASSQGIAGTYEQYF.

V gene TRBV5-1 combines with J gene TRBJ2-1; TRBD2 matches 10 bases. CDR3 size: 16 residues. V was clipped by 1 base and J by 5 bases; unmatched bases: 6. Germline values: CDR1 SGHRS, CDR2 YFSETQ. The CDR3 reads CASSLNVGLADNEQFF. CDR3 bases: TGCGCCAGCAGCTTGAACGTCGGACTAGCGGACAATGAGCAGTTCTTC.

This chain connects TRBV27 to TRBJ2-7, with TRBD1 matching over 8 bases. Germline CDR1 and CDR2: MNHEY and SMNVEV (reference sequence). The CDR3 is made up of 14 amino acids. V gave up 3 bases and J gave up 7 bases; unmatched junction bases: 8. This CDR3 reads CASSFLDRAEEQYF. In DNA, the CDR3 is TGTGCCAGCAGTTTCTTGGACAGGGCGGAGGAGCAGTACTTC.

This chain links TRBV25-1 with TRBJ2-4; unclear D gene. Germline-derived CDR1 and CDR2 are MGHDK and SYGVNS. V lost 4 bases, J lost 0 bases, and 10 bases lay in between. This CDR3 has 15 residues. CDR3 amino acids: CASSALGEAKNIQYF. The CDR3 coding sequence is TGTGCCAGCAGTGCTTTAGGAGAAGCCAAAAACATTCAGTACTTC.

CDR3: CASSFPGGPQHF. CDR3 DNA: TGTGCCAGCAGCTTCCCGGGGGGGCCCCAGCATTTT. The chain carries TRBV27 and TRBJ1-5; TRBD1 might be the D (5 bases). V was shortened by 6 bases and J by 9 bases, with 12 bases between the two germline ends. CDR3 size: 12 residues. Germline CDR1 is MNHEY and CDR2 is SMNVEV (reference sequence).

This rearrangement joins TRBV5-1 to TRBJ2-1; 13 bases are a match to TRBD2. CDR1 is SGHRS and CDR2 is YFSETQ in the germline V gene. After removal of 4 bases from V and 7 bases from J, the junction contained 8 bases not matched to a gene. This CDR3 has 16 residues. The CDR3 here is CASSPRLAGGRNEQFF. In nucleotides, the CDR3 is TGCGCCAGCAGCCCGCGACTAGCGGGAGGAAGAAATGAGCAGTTCTTC.

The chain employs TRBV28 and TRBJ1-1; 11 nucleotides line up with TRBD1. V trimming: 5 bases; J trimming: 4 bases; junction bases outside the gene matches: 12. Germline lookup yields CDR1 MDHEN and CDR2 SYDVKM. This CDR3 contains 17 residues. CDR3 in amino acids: CASSPRRTGGLITEAFF. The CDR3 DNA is TGTGCCAGCAGTCCCCGCCGGACAGGGGGCTTGATCACTGAAGCTTTCTTT.

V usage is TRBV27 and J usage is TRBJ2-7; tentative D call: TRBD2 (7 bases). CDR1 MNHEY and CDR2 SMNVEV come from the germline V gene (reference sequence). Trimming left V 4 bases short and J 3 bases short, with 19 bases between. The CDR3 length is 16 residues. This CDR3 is CASSSLGGAVSYEQYF. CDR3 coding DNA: TGTGCCAGCAGTTCGCTAGGGGGGGCTGTAAGCTACGAGCAGTACTTC.

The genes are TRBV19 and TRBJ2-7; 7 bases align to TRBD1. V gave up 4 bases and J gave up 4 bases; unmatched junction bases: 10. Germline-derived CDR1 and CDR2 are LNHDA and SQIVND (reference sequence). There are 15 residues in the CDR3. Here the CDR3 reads CASSRGQLHQYEQYF. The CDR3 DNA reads TGTGCCAGTAGTAGGGGACAGCTACACCAATACGAGCAGTACTTC.

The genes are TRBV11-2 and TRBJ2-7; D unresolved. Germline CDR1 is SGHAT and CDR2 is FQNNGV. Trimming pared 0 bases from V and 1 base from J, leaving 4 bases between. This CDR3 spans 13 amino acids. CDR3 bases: TGTGCCAGCAGCTTAGACCCATCCTACGAGCAGTACTTC. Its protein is CASSLDPSYEQYF.

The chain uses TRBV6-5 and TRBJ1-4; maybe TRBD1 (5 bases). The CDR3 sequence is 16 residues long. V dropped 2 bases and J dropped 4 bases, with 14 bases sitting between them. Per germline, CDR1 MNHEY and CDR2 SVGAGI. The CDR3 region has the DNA TGTGCCAGCAGTTACAGAGAGATGGGACTTAATGAAAAACTGTTTTTT. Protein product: CASSYREMGLNEKLFF.

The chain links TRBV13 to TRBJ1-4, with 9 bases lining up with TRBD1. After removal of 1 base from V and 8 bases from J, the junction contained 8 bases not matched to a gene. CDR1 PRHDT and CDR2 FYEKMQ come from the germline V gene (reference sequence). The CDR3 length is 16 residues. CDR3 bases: TGTGCCAGCAGCTTAGTCTATCGGACAGGGGAGGAAAAACTGTTTTTT. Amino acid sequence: CASSLVYRTGEEKLFF. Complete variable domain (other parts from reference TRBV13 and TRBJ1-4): AAGVIQSPRHLIKEKRETATLKCYPIPRHDTVYWYQQGPGQDPQFLISFYEKMQSDKGSIPDRFSAQQFSDYHSELNMSSLELGDSALYFCASSLVYRTGEEKLFFGSGTQLSVL.

The CDR3 bases are TGTGCCAGCAGCGACAGACACACAGATACGCAGTATTTT. This sequence encodes CASSDRHTDTQYF. The genes are TRBV9 and TRBJ2-3; D not certain. Per the germline V gene, CDR1 is SGDLS and CDR2 is YYNGEE. The CDR3 is 13 amino acids. V lost 3 bases and J lost 2, with 7 bases in between. The full variable domain, rest sourced from reference TRBV9 and TRBJ2-3, is DSGVTQTPKHLITATGQRVTLRCSPRSGDLSVYWYQQSLDQGLQFLIQYYNGEERAKGNILERFSAQQFPDLHSELNLSSLELGDSALYFCASSDRHTDTQYFGPGTRLTVL.

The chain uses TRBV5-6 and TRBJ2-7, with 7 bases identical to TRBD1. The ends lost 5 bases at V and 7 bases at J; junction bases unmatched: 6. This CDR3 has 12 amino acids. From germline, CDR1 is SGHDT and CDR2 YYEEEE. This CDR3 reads CASSKGALEQYF. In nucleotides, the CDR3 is TGTGCCAGCAGTAAGGGGGCCTTGGAGCAGTACTTC.

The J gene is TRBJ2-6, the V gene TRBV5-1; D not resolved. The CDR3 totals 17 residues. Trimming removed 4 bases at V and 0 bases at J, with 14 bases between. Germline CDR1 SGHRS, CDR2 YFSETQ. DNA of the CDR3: TGCGCCAGCAGCATCACAGTCCTAAACTCTGGGGCCAACGTCCTGACTTTC. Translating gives CASSITVLNSGANVLTF.

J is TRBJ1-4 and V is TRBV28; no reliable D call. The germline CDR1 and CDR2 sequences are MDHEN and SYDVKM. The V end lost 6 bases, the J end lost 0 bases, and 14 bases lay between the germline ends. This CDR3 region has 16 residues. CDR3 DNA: TGTGCCAGCAGCGAACCCCAGGCTGCAACTAATGAAAAACTGTTTTTT. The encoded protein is CASSEPQAATNEKLFF.

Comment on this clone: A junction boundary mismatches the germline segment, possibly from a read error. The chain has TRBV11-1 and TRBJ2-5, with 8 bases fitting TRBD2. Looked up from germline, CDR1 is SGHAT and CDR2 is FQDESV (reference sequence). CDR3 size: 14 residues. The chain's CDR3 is CASSQLAEQGTQYF. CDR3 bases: TGTGCCAGCAGCCAACTAGCGGAGCAAGGGACCCAGTACTTC.

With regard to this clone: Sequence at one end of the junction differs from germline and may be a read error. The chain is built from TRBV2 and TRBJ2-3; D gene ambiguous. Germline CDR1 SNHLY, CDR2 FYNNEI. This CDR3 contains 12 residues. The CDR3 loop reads CASSESTHTQYF. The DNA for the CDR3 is TGTGCCAGCAGTGAATCCACACATACGCAGTATTTT.

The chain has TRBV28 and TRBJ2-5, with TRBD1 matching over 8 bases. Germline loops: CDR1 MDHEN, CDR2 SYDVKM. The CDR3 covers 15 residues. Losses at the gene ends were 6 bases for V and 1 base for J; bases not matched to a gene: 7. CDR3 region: CASSDSQGAQETQYF. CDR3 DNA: TGTGCCAGCAGCGACTCTCAGGGGGCCCAAGAGACCCAGTACTTC.

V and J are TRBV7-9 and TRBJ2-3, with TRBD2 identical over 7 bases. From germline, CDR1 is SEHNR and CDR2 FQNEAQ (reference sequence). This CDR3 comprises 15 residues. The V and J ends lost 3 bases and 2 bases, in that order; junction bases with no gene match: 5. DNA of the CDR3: TGTGCCAGCAGCTTTTACGGGGGGACCACAGATACGCAGTATTTT. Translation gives CASSFYGGTTDTQYF.

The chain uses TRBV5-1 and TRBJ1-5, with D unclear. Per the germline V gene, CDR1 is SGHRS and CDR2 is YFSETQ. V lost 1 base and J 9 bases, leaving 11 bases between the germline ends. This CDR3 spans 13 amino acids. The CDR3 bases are TGCGCCAGCAGCTTGACGGGTTTAGGGCCCCAGCATTTT. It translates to CASSLTGLGPQHF.

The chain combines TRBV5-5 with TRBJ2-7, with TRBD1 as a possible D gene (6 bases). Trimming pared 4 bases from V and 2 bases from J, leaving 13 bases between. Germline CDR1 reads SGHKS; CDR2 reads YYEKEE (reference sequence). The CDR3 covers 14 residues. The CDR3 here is CASSLQQGTYEQYF. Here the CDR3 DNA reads TGTGCCAGCAGCCTGCAACAGGGAACCTACGAGCAGTACTTC.